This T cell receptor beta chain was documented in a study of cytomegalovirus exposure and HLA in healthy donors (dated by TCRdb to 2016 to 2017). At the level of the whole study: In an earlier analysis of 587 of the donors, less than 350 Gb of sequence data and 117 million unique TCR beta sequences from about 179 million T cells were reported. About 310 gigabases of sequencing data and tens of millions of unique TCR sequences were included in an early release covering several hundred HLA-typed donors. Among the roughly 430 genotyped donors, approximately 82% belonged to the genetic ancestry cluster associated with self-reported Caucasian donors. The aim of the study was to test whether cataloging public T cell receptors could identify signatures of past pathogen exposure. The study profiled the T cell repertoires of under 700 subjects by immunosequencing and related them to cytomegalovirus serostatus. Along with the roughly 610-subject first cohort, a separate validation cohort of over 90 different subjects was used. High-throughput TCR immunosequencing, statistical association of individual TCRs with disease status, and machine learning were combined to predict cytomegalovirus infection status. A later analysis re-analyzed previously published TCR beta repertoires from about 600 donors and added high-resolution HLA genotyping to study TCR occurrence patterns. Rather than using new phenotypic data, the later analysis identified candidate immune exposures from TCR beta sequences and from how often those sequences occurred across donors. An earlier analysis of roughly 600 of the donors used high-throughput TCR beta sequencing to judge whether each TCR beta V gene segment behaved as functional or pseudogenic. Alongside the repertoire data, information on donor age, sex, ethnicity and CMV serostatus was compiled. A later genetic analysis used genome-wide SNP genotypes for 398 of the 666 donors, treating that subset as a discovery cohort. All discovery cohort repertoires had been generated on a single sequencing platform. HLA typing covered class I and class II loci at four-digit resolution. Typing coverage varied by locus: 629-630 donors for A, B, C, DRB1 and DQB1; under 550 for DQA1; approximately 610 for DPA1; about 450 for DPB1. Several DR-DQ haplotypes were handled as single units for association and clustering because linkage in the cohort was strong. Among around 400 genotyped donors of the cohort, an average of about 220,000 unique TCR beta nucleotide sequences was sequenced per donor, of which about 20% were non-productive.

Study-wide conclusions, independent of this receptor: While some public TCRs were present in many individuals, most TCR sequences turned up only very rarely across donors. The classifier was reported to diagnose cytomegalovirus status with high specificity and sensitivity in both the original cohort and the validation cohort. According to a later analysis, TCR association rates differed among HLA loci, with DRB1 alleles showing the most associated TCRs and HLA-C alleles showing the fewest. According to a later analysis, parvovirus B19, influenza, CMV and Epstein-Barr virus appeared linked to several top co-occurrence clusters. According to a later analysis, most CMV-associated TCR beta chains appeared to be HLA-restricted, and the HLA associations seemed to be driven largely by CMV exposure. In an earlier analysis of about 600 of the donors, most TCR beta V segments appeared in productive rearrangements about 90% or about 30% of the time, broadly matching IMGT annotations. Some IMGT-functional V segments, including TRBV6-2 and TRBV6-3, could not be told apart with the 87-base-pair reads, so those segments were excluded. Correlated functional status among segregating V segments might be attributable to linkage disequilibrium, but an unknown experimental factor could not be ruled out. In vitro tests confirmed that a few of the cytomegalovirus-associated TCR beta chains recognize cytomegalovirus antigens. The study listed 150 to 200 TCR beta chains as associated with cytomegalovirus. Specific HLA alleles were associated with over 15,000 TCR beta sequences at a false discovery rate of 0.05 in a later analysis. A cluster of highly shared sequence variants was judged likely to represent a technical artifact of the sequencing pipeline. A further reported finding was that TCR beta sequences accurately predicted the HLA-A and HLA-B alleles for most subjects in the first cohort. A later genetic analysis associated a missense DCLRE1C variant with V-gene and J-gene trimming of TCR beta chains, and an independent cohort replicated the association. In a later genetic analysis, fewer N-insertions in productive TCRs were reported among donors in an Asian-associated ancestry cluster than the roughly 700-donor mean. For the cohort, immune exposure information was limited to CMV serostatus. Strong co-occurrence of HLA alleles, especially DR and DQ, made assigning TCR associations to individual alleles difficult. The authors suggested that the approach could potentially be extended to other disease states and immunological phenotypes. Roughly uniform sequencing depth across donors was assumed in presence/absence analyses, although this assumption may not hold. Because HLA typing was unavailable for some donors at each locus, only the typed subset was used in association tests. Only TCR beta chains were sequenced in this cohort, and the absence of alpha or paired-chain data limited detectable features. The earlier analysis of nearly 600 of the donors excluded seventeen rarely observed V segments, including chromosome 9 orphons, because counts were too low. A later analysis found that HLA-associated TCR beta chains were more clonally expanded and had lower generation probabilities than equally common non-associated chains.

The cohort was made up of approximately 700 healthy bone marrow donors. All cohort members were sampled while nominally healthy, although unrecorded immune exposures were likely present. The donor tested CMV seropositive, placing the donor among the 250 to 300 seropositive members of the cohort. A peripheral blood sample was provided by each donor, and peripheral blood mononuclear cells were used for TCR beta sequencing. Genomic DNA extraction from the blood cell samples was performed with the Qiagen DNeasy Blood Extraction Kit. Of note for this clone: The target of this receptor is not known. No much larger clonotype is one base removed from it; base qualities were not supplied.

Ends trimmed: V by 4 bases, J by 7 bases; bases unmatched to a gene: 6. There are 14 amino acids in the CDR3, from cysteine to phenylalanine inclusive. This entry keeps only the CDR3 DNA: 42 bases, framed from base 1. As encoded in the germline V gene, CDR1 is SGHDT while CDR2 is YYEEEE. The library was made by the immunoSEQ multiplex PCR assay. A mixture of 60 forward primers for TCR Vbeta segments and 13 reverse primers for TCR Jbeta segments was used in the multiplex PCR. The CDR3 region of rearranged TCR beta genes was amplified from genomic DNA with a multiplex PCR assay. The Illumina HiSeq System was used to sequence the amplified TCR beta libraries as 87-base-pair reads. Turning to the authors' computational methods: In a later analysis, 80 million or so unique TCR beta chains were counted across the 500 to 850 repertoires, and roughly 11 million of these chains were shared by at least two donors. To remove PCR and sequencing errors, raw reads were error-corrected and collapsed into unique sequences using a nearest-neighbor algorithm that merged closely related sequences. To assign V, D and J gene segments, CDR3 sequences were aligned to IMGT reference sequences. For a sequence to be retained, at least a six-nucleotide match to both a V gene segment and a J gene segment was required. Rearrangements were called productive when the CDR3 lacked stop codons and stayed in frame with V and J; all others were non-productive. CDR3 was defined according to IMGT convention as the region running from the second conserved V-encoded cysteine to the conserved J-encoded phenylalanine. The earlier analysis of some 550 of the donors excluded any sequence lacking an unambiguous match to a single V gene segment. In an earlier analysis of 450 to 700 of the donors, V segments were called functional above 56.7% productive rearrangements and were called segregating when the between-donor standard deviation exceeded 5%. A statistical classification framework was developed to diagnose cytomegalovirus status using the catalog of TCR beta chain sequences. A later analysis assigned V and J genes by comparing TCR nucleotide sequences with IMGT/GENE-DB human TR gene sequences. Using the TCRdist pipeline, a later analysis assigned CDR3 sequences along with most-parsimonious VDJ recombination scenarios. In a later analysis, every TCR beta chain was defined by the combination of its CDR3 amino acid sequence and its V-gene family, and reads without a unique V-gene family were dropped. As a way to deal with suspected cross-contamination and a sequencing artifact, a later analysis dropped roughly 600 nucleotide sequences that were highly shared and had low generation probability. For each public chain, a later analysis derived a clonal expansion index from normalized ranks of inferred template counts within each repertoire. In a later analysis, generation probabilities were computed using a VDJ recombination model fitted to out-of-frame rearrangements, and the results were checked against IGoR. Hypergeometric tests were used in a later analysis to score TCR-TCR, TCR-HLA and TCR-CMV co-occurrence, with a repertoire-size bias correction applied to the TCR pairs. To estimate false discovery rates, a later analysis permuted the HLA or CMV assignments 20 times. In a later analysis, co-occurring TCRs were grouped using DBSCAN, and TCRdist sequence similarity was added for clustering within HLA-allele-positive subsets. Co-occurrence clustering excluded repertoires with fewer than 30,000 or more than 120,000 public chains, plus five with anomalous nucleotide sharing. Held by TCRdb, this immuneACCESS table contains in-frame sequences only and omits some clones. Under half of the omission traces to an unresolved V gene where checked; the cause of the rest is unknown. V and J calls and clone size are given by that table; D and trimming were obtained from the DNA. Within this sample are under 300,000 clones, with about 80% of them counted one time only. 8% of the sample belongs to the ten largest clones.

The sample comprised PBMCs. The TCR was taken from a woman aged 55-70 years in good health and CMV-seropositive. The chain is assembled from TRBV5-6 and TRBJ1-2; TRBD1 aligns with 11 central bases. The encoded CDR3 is CASSPGGTGGGYTF. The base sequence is TGTGCCAGCAGCCCCGGGGGGACAGGGGGTGGCTACACCTTC.